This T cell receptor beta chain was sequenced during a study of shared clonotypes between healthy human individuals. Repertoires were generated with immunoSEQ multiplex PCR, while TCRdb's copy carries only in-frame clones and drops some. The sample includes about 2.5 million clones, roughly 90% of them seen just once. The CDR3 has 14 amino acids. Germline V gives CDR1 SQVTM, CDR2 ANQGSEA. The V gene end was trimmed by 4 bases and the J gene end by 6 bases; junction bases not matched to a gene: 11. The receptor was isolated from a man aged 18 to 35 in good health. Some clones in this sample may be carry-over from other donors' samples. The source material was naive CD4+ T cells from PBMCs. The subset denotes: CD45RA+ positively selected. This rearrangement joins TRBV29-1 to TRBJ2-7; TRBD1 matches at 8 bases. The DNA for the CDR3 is TGCAGCGTTGGACTCCGGACAGGGAACGGCGAGCAGTACTTC. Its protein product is CSVGLRTGNGEQYF.